Following are 17 T cell receptor beta chains from one sample sequenced in a study of cytomegalovirus exposure and HLA in healthy donors. Repertoires were generated with immunoSEQ multiplex PCR, while TCRdb's copy carries only in-frame clones and drops some. The repertoire holds about 360,000 clones, with more than 80% as singletons. Source material: PBMCs. These receptors were taken from a woman under 30 in good health and CMV-seronegative.

V gene TRBV7-9 combines with J gene TRBJ2-3, with 7 bases lining up with TRBD2. The CDR3 runs 16 residues. V dropped 1 base and J dropped 2; count of bases not matched to a gene: 6. The V gene's germline CDR1 is SEHNR and CDR2 FQNEAQ (reference sequence). CDR3 loop: CASSLGEGFLTDTQYF. The CDR3 nucleotides read TGTGCCAGCAGCTTAGGGGAGGGGTTTCTCACAGATACGCAGTATTTT.

This clone was detected only once. The CDR3 is CASSLNRGKLFF. The CDR3 bases are TGTGCCAGCAGCTTGAATAGGGGAAAACTGTTTTTT. The chain carries TRBV25-1 and TRBJ1-4; TRBD1 might be the D (5 bases). V gave up 6 bases and J gave up 10 bases, with 12 bases separating them. Germline V gene sequence: CDR1 MGHDK, CDR2 SYGVNS. CDR3 length: 12 amino acids.

V is TRBV11-2 and J is TRBJ2-3; 7 positions agree with TRBD2. The CDR3 runs 17 residues. V was pared by 2 bases and J by 0 bases, with 8 bases of the junction left unmatched. Germline CDR1 SGHAT, CDR2 FQNNGV. The DNA for the CDR3 is TGTGCCAGCAGCTTATTCGGGGGGTCGCCTAGCACAGATACGCAGTATTTT. This codes for CASSLFGGSPSTDTQYF.

This clone was observed a handful of times. The chain carries TRBV30 and TRBJ1-2, with 7 bases that match TRBD1. The J segment lost 3 bases and the V segment lost 5 bases, leaving 0 bases of the junction unmatched. Germline-derived CDR1 and CDR2 are GTSNPN and SVGIG (reference sequence). This CDR3 contains 11 residues. The CDR3 sequence is CAWDRDYGYTF. The CDR3 coding sequence is TGTGCCTGGGACAGGGACTATGGCTACACCTTC. Full variable domain (outside the CDR3, taken from reference TRBV30 and TRBJ1-2): SQTIHQWPATLVQPVGSPLSLECTVEGTSNPNLYWYRQAAGRGLQLLFYSVGIGQISSEVPQNLSASRPQDRQFILSSKKLLLSDSGFYLCAWDRDYGYTFGSGTRLTVV.

The chain links TRBV4-1 to TRBJ1-4; 11 bases align to TRBD1. The germline V gene encodes CDR1 MGHRA and CDR2 YSYEKL. J gave up 7 bases and V 6 bases, and 7 bases lay outside the gene matches. CDR3 length: 15 amino acids. The CDR3 bases are TGCGCCAGCAGAGACCGGGACAGGGGGTTTGAAAAACTGTTTTTT. Amino acid sequence: CASRDRDRGFEKLFF.

J is TRBJ2-7 and V is TRBV29-1; 12 bases are a match to TRBD1. CDR3 length: 14 residues. From germline, CDR1 is SQVTM and CDR2 ANQGSEA. V gave up 3 bases and J gave up 3 bases; unmatched junction bases: 3. Here the CDR3 reads CSVEGQGAGYEQYF. The CDR3 DNA sequence: TGCAGCGTTGAGGGACAGGGGGCAGGCTACGAGCAGTACTTC.

The gene calls are TRBV2 and TRBJ2-1; D perhaps matches TRBD1 (5 bases). Trimming cost V 6 bases and J 4 bases, with 16 bases left between them. The CDR3 has 15 amino acids. The germline V gene has CDR1 SNHLY and CDR2 FYNNEI. The CDR3 sequence is CASRDDSLQYNEQFF. In DNA, the CDR3 is TGTGCCAGCAGAGATGACAGTCTTCAGTACAATGAGCAGTTCTTC.

This chain joins TRBV5-4 and TRBJ2-3; 10 nucleotides line up with TRBD2. V dropped 5 bases and J dropped 6; count of bases not matched to a gene: 6. The germline V gene has CDR1 SGHNT and CDR2 YYREEE (reference sequence). The CDR3 has 14 residues. In DNA form, the CDR3 reads TGTGCCAGCAGGGGCGGGACTAGCGTGGATACGCAGTATTTT. It yields the protein CASRGGTSVDTQYF.

The chain combines TRBV7-9 with TRBJ2-2; D not resolved. Deletions cut 5 bases from V and 7 bases from J, with 17 bases between. This CDR3 is built from 15 residues. CDR1 is SEHNR, CDR2 FQNEAQ, per germline (reference sequence). CDR3 sequence reads: CASSPTSSIGGELFF. CDR3 DNA: TGTGCCAGCAGCCCTACTTCCTCGATCGGCGGGGAGCTGTTTTTT.

The rearrangement uses TRBV28 and TRBJ2-1, with no clear D. Deletions cut 7 bases from V and 0 bases from J, with 10 bases between. The CDR3 runs 14 residues. Looked up from germline, CDR1 is MDHEN and CDR2 is SYDVKM. CDR3 nucleotide sequence: TGTGCCAGCACTCCGTCCTACTCCTACAATGAGCAGTTCTTC. Its translation: CASTPSYSYNEQFF.

The V call is TRBV4-1, the J call TRBJ2-3; a possible D gene is TRBD2 (5 bases). The CDR3 loop spans 15 amino acids. Trimming left V 1 base short and J 0 bases short, with 8 bases between. Germline values: CDR1 MGHRA, CDR2 YSYEKL. DNA of the CDR3: TGCGCCAGCAGCCAAGTAGCGAGTAGCACAGATACGCAGTATTTT. It translates to CASSQVASSTDTQYF.

V is TRBV20-1 and J is TRBJ1-2; D is unresolved. Trimming left V 6 bases short and J 6 bases short, with 11 bases between. The CDR3 runs 11 residues. Germline-derived CDR1 and CDR2 are DFQATT and SNEGSKA (reference sequence). This CDR3 reads CSALGSDGYTF. The CDR3 DNA sequence: TGCAGTGCCCTCGGGTCAGATGGCTACACCTTC.

This clone appeared once. The chain carries TRBV5-1 and TRBJ2-1; TRBD2 agrees at 10 bases. The CDR3 is made up of 15 amino acids. Germline V lookup: CDR1 SGHRS, CDR2 YFSETQ. V lost 4 bases, J lost 10 bases, and 11 bases stayed unmatched. CDR3: CASSEIAGGRGEQFF. CDR3 sequence (DNA): TGCGCCAGCAGCGAAATAGCGGGGGGCCGAGGAGAGCAGTTCTTC.

The rearrangement joins TRBV4-1 to TRBJ1-2; D remains ambiguous. CDR3 length equals 14 residues. Between the trimmed V and J ends, which lost 1 base and 6 bases, there was a span of 12 bases. Per germline, CDR1 MGHRA and CDR2 YSYEKL. The CDR3 sequence: CASSQGQRTDGYTF. For the CDR3, the DNA is TGCGCCAGCAGCCAAGGCCAGCGGACGGATGGCTACACCTTC.

The rearrangement uses TRBV7-6 and TRBJ2-3; 7 bases match TRBD2. Per the germline V gene, CDR1 is SGHVS and CDR2 is FNYEAQ. V shed 0 bases and J 2 bases; nucleotides not matched to a gene: 11. The CDR3 covers 18 residues. The CDR3 loop is CASSLAALAVRPTDTQYF. CDR3 coding DNA: TGTGCCAGCAGCTTAGCTGCGCTAGCGGTTCGACCCACAGATACGCAGTATTTT.

This chain connects TRBV25-1 to TRBJ2-1, with a possible D match to TRBD2 (6 bases). The germline V gene encodes CDR1 MGHDK and CDR2 SYGVNS. The CDR3 runs 17 residues. V lost 3 bases and J 5 bases, leaving 20 bases between the germline ends. The CDR3 bases are TGTGCCAGCAGTGAGTCAAGGGGACTGGGTCGTCACAATGAGCAGTTCTTC. Translating gives CASSESRGLGRHNEQFF.

The chain couples TRBV19 to TRBJ1-1; D gene unclear. V lost 2 bases and J 1 base, leaving 14 bases between the germline ends. CDR1 and CDR2 from the germline V gene are LNHDA and SQIVND (reference sequence). The CDR3 consists of 16 residues. CDR3: CASSINLTPRNTEAFF. The CDR3 bases are TGTGCCAGTAGTATAAACTTGACACCTCGGAACACTGAAGCTTTCTTT.